What follows describes a single TCR beta chain. Each CDR3 protein is one row after TCRdb ran MiXCR on the 5' RACE reads. The sample includes 23,000 or so distinct CDR3 sequences, about a tenth of them seen just once. This sample is drawn from a study of spatial heterogeneity in lung cancer. Study summary: There were around 72 donors, all of them untreated patients with early-stage non-small cell lung cancer. Detection consistently yielded more beta chains than alpha chains. More than eight raw reads, on average, carried each unique TCR and UMI combination.

Time point: blood at routine non-recurrence follow-up after resection. Unsorted tumor, nontumor lung tissue or cryopreserved PBMC supplied the whole RNA. The CDR3 runs 14 residues. Germline CDR1 and CDR2: LGHDT and YNNKEL (reference sequence). The germline V and J ends were trimmed by 1 base and 2 bases, with 9 bases remaining between them. The chain employs TRBV3-1 and TRBJ2-7; D unclear. The sequences come from PBMCs, collected at follow-up. This clonotype was obtained from a male donor with early-stage non-small cell lung cancer. The CDR3 spells CASSQAGYPYEQYF. For the CDR3, the DNA is TGTGCCAGCAGCCAAGCGGGTTACCCCTACGAGCAGTACTTC.